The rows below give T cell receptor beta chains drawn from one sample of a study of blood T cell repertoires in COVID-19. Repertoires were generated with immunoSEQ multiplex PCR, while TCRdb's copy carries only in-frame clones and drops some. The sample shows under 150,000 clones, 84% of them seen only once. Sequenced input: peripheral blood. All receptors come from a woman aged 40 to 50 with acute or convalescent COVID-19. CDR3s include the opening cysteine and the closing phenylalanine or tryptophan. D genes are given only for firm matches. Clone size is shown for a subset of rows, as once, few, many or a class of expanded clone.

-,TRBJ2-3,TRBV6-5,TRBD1,TGTGCCAGCAGTTACGACAGGGGGCGAGGGGATACGCAGTATTTT,CASSYDRGRGDTQYF
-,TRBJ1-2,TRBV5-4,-,TGTGCCAGCAGCTTAACTCAAGGACTGCTCGCTTGGCTTGTCTTC,CASSLTQGLLAWLVF
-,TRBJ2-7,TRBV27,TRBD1,TGTGCCAGCAAGGGGGTGGGCATTCGGGACAGATACTACGAGCAGTACTTC,CASKGVGIRDRYYEQYF
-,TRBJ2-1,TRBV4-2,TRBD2,TGTGCCAGCAGCAAACCCGGGACTAGCGGGGCCCACAATGAGCAGTTCTTC,CASSKPGTSGAHNEQFF
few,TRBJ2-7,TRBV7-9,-,TGTGCCAGCAGCCGAGATTACTACGAGCAGTACTTC,CASSRDYYEQYF
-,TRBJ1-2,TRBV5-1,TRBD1,TGCGCCAGCAGCCGGGACAGGGAATTTAACTATGGCTACACCTTC,CASSRDREFNYGYTF
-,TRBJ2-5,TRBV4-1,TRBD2,TGCGCCAGCAGCCAAGATGAGCGGGGGAGAAAGACCCAGTACTTC,CASSQDERGRKTQYF
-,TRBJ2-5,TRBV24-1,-,TGTGCCACCGCCCTCGTGTTTCCAGGAGAGACCCAGTACTTC,CATALVFPGETQYF
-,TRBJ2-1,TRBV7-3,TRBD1,TGTGCCAGCAGCCATCGACAGGGCACGTTCTTC,CASSHRQGTFF
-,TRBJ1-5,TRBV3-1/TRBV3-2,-,TGTGCCAGCAGCCAAGAGGGTCTAGGAAGGAATCAGCCCCAGCATTTT,CASSQEGLGRNQPQHF
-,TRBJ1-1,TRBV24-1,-,TGTGCCACCCGCGTAGAATATCCGAGGGACACTGAAGCTTTCTTT,CATRVEYPRDTEAFF
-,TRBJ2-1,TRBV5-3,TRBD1,TGTGCCAGAAGCGCTGGACAGGGGAGCCCCAATGAGCAGTTCTTC,CARSAGQGSPNEQFF
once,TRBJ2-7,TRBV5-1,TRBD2,TGCGCCAGCAGCCTAACTAGCGGGGGGACCTACGAGCAGTACTTC,CASSLTSGGTYEQYF
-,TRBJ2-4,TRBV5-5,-,TGTGCCAGCAGCTTGGACAGAAACATTCAGTACTTC,CASSLDRNIQYF
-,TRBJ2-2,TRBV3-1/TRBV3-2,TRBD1,TGTGCCAGCAGCCATCTTCGACAGGGGAACACCGGGGAGCTGTTTTTT,CASSHLRQGNTGELFF
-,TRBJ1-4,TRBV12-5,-,TGTGCTAGTGGTTACAGGGTTGAGGCTAATGAAAAACTGTTTTTT,CASGYRVEANEKLFF
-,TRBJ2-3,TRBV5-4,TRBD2,TGTGCCAGCAGCTTGCTTGGCGGGGGGGCCATAGATACGCAGTATTTT,CASSLLGGGAIDTQYF
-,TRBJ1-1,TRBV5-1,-,TGCGCCAGCAGCTTTGGCGGGAACACTGAAGCTTTCTTT,CASSFGGNTEAFF
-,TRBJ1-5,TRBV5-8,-,TGTGCCAGCAGCTTGGGACAGAGTAGCAATCAGCCCCAGCATTTT,CASSLGQSSNQPQHF
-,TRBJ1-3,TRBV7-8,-,TGTGCCAGCAGCTCCCCCCAGGCAGTCTACTCTGGAAACACCATATATTTT,CASSSPQAVYSGNTIYF
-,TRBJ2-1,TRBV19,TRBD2,TGTGCCAGTAGCCCTCTTAGGGAGCGGGGTTACAATGAGCAGTTCTTC,CASSPLRERGYNEQFF
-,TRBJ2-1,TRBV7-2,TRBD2,TGTGCCAGCAGCCCACCGGGACTAGCGGGGGGGAGCTCCTACAATGAGCAGTTCTTC,CASSPPGLAGGSSYNEQFF
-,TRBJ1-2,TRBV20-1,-,TGCAGTGCTAGTCCCAGGGGAGTCTATGGCTACACCTTC,CSASPRGVYGYTF
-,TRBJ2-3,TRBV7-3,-,TGTGCCAGCAGCTTATATAGTAGCACAGATACGCAGTATTTT,CASSLYSSTDTQYF
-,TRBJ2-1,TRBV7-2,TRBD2,TGTGCCAGCAGCTTAGTGAGACTAGCGGGGGGGTACAATGAGCAGTTCTTC,CASSLVRLAGGYNEQFF
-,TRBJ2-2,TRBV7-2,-,TGTGCCAGCAGCTTATCATTGGGCGCCGGGGAGCTGTTTTTT,CASSLSLGAGELFF
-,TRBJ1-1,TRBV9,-,TGTGCCAGCAGCGTAGGGACACCGAACACTGAAGCTTTCTTT,CASSVGTPNTEAFF
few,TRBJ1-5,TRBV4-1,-,TGCGCCAGCAGCCAAGTAGGACGGGGTGGCAATCAGCCCCAGCATTTT,CASSQVGRGGNQPQHF
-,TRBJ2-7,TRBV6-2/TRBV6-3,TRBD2,TGTGCCAGCAGTTACCGCCAGGGGACTAGCGGGGGATTCGTCTCCTACGAGCAGTACTTC,CASSYRQGTSGGFVSYEQYF
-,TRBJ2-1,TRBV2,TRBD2,TGTGCCAGCAGTGAGAGGGTAGCGGGGGCGGAGCAGTTCTTC,CASSERVAGAEQFF
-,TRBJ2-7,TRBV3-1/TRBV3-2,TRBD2,TGTGCCAGCAGCCAACGGACTAGCTTTTTCTCCTACGAGCAGTACTTC,CASSQRTSFFSYEQYF
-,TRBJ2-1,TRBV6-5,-,TGTGCCAGCCGGGACTCCGCCCCTTTAGTACAGCAGTTCTTC,CASRDSAPLVQQFF
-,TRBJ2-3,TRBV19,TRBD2,TGTGCCAGTAGTATAGTCGGACCTAGCGGGGGGAGCACAGATACGCAGTATTTT,CASSIVGPSGGSTDTQYF
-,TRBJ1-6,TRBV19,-,TGTGCCAGTGGAGGTACAGGGACCTATAATTCACCCCTCCACTTT,CASGGTGTYNSPLHF
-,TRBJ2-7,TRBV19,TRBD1,TGTGCCAGTAGGATGGGACAGGGGGAGAACTACGAGCAGTACTTC,CASRMGQGENYEQYF
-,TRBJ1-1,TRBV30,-,TGTGCCTGGAGGGCCGAGAGGGACACTGAAGCTTTCTTT,CAWRAERDTEAFF
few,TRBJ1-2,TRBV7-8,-,TGTGCCAGCAGCTTGGACAGCTACTATGGCTACACCTTC,CASSLDSYYGYTF
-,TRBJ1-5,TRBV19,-,TGTGCCAGTACCACGGGTAGAAGGAGCAATCAGCCCCAGCATTTT,CASTTGRRSNQPQHF
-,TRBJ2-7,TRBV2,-,TGTGCCAGCAGTGCCGGGACACGGGCCTACGAGCAGTACTTC,CASSAGTRAYEQYF
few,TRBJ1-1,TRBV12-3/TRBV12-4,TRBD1,TGTGCCACCAGGGACAGAGAGAACACTGAAGCTTTCTTT,CATRDRENTEAFF
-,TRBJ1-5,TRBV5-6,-,TGTGCCAGCAGCGGGTGGGGGCCGGTGGGACACCGCAATCAGCCCCAGCATTTT,CASSGWGPVGHRNQPQHF
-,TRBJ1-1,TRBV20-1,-,TGCAGTGCTAGAGAGGAGATTGAAGCTTTCTTT,CSAREEIEAFF
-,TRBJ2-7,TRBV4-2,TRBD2,TGTGCCAGCAGCCAAGATCGGGCAGCGGGGGCTGTCGGCAACTACTACGAGCAGTACTTC,CASSQDRAAGAVGNYYEQYF
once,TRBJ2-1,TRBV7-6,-,TGTGCCAGCAGCTTAGAAGAGGGGACTCCACTCAAGAATGAGCAGTTCTTC,CASSLEEGTPLKNEQFF
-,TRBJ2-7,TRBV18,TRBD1,TGTGCCAGCTCACCCGGGACAGGAAGCTCCTACGAGCAGTACTTC,CASSPGTGSSYEQYF
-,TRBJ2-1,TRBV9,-,TGTGCCAGCAGCGTAGGGACTGGGACAAGAGGGCAGTTCTTC,CASSVGTGTRGQFF
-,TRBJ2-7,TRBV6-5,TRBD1,TGTGCCAGCAGTCCGGACAGGGCCACCTCCTACGAGCAGTACTTC,CASSPDRATSYEQYF
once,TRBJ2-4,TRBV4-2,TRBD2,TGTGCCAGCAGCCAAGTCTTCGGCGGGGGGACAGCCAAAAACATTCAGTACTTC,CASSQVFGGGTAKNIQYF
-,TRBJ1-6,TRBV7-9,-,TGTGCCAGCAGCGCGCGGGACTTCTCCTATAATTCACCCCTCCACTTT,CASSARDFSYNSPLHF
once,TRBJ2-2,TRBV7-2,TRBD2,TGTGCCAGCAGACAGTATAGCGGGGGGGACACCGGGGAGCTGTTTTTT,CASRQYSGGDTGELFF
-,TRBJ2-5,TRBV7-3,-,TGTGCCAGCAGCCCTGGGCCCTGGGAGAAGACCCAGTACTTC,CASSPGPWEKTQYF
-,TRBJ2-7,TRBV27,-,TGTGCCAGCAGTTTAAGAGCGGGCCTCTCCTACGAGCAGTACTTC,CASSLRAGLSYEQYF
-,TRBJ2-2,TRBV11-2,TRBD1,TGTGCCAGCAGCTTAAACCGGGACAGATCCGGGGAGCTGTTTTTT,CASSLNRDRSGELFF
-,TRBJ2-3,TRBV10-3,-,TGTGCCATCAGTACGGGGGGCCCCACAGATACGCAGTATTTT,CAISTGGPTDTQYF
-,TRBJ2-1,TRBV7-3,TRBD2,TGTGCCAGCAGCCCAGGCGGAGCGGGGGGGCAAGAGCAGTTCTTC,CASSPGGAGGQEQFF
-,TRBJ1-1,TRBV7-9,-,TGTGCCAGCACCCAACAGAGTTTGAACACTGAAGCTTTCTTT,CASTQQSLNTEAFF
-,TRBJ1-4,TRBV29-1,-,TGCAGCGTGGGAGCAGGTGGTAGTGAAAAACTGTTTTTT,CSVGAGGSEKLFF
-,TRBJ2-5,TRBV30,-,TGTGCCTGGAGTGGACTAGGGGTAGAGACCCAGTACTTC,CAWSGLGVETQYF